One sample yielded the 29 T cell receptor beta chains listed below, sequenced in a study of blood T cell repertoires in COVID-19. Clones were read by immunoSEQ multiplex PCR, and TCRdb kept only the in-frame ones, dropping some. The profile shows roughly 300,000 clones, roughly 90% of them singletons. The specimen sequenced was peripheral blood. The source of these receptors is a young man with active or convalescent COVID-19.

This chain uses TRBV5-4 with TRBJ2-7; TRBD1 is a possible D gene (6 bases). Germline CDR1 reads SGHNT; CDR2 reads YYREEE (reference sequence). The CDR3 is made up of 14 amino acids. The V end lost 0 bases, the J end lost 4 bases, and 11 bases lay between the germline ends. This CDR3 reads CASSLDGTPYEQYF. The CDR3 region has the DNA TGTGCCAGCAGCTTGGACGGGACACCTTACGAGCAGTACTTC. The full variable domain, its missing parts supplied by reference TRBV5-4 and TRBJ2-7, is ETGVTQSPTHLIKTRGQQVTLRCSSQSGHNTVSWYQQALGQGPQFIFQYYREEENGRGNFPPRFSGLQFPNYSSELNVNALELDDSALYLCASSLDGTPYEQYFGPGTRLTVT.

This chain joins TRBV18 and TRBJ2-1; 10 positions match TRBD2. Trimming took 3 bases from V and 0 from J; bases not matched to a gene: 14. The CDR3 is 20 residues long. Germline CDR1 and CDR2: KGHSH and LQKENI. The CDR3, as DNA: TGTGCCAGCTCACCCCCCGCGGGTAGCGGGGGGAAGAGCTCCTACAATGAGCAGTTCTTC. Its protein product is CASSPPAGSGGKSSYNEQFF.

The V call is TRBV12-3 or TRBV12-4, the J call TRBJ1-4; D may be TRBD1 (6 bases). With 6 bases removed from V and 8 bases from J, the gap between germline ends came to 10 bases. This CDR3 has 12 residues. CDR3 in amino acids: CASRQQGEKLFF. The CDR3 region has the DNA TGTGCCAGCAGACAACAGGGAGAAAAACTGTTTTTT.

The V and J genes are TRBV4-3 and TRBJ1-1; perhaps TRBD1 as D (5 bases). Trimming took 3 bases from V and 4 from J, leaving 12 bases between them. Per the germline V gene, CDR1 is LGHNA and CDR2 is YSLEER. The CDR3 length is 14 residues. The CDR3 reads CASSQGPGGTEAFF. DNA of the CDR3: TGCGCCAGCAGCCAGGGCCCCGGGGGCACTGAAGCTTTCTTT.

The V call is TRBV6-6, the J call TRBJ1-3; TRBD1 agrees at 7 bases. This CDR3 spans 16 amino acids. Looked up from germline, CDR1 is MNHNY and CDR2 is SVGAGI (reference sequence). Unmatched junction bases numbered 6, after V lost 2 bases and J lost 2 bases. This CDR3 reads CASSYLIDRAGNTIYF. DNA of the CDR3: TGTGCCAGCAGTTACCTGATTGACAGGGCTGGAAACACCATATATTTT.

The chain uses TRBV5-1 and TRBJ1-6; D is uncertain. The CDR3 is made up of 13 amino acids. Germline CDR1 is SGHRS and CDR2 is YFSETQ. Deletions cut 4 bases from V and 9 bases from J, with 11 bases between. The DNA for the CDR3 is TGCGCCAGCAGCGCGGCGGAGGCTTCACCCCTCCACTTT. It is translated as CASSAAEASPLHF.

The chain joins TRBV5-1 to TRBJ2-1, with D possibly being TRBD1 (6 bases). Germline CDR1 and CDR2: SGHRS and YFSETQ. Trimming shortened V by 4 bases and J by 2 bases, and 13 bases separated the two germline ends. The CDR3 contains 15 residues. As DNA, the CDR3 is TGCGCCAGCAGCGGTGAGGGGGTCGCCTACAATGAGCAGTTCTTC. Translating it yields CASSGEGVAYNEQFF.

The CDR3 region is CASSPTGQGQDYGYTF. CDR3 coding DNA: TGTGCCAGCTCACCAACAGGACAGGGGCAGGACTATGGCTACACCTTC. The chain is built from TRBV18 and TRBJ1-2; 9 bases map to TRBD1. The V gene end was trimmed by 2 bases and the J gene end by 3 bases; junction bases not matched to a gene: 7. Looked up from germline, CDR1 is KGHSH and CDR2 is LQKENI. The CDR3 runs to 16 residues.

The V gene is TRBV4-1, the J gene TRBJ1-3, with D perhaps TRBD1 (6 bases). Between the trimmed V and J ends, which lost 1 base and 0 bases, there was a span of 13 bases. Per the germline V gene, CDR1 is MGHRA and CDR2 is YSYEKL. This CDR3 is 17 amino acids long. CDR3 sequence (DNA): TGCGCCAGCAGCCAAGTAGGGGGGGCGAGCTCTGGAAACACCATATATTTT. It yields the protein CASSQVGGASSGNTIYF.

The chain joins TRBV6-6 to TRBJ2-3; a weak D match, TRBD2 (5 bases). Germline loops: CDR1 MNHNY, CDR2 SVGAGI (reference sequence). V shed 5 bases and J shed 0 bases, with 18 bases lying between them. This CDR3 region has 17 residues. The CDR3 nucleotides read TGTGCCAGCAGTCCACTGGGCCACCCGGGGAGCACAGATACGCAGTATTTT. It yields the protein CASSPLGHPGSTDTQYF.

The rearrangement uses TRBV15 and TRBJ1-2; no definite D call. The germline V and J ends were trimmed by 1 base and 5 bases, with 8 bases remaining between them. Germline values: CDR1 LNHNV, CDR2 YYDKDF (reference sequence). The CDR3 loop spans 13 amino acids. The CDR3 DNA sequence: TGTGCCACCAGCAGAGTGGGAGTTTATGGCTACACCTTC. This translates into CATSRVGVYGYTF.

This chain's CDR3 is CASSRGGNQPQHF. The CDR3 DNA follows: TGTGCCAGCAGTCGGGGTGGCAATCAGCCCCAGCATTTT. The rearrangement uses TRBV12-3 or TRBV12-4 and TRBJ1-5; D is unresolved. Trimming removed 5 bases at V and 2 bases at J, with 7 bases between. The length of the CDR3 is 13 residues.

The chain employs TRBV5-4 and TRBJ2-1; 8 nucleotides align to TRBD2. Germline CDR1 reads SGHNT; CDR2 reads YYREEE (reference sequence). With V trimmed by 4 bases and J by 4 bases, 10 bases remained unmatched. The CDR3 is 16 amino acids. Here the CDR3 reads CASSPKLAAKYNEQFF. Here the CDR3 DNA reads TGTGCCAGCAGCCCGAAACTAGCGGCAAAGTACAATGAGCAGTTCTTC.

The chain's CDR3 is CASNAGGAENEQFF. CDR3 nucleotides: TGTGCCAGCAATGCAGGGGGCGCTGAAAATGAGCAGTTCTTC. The rearrangement uses TRBV2 and TRBJ2-1; TRBD1 aligns across 8 bases. CDR1 SNHLY and CDR2 FYNNEI come from the germline V gene. The CDR3 loop spans 14 amino acids. The V and J ends lost 7 bases and 7 bases, in that order; junction bases with no gene match: 9.

The rearrangement links TRBV9 to TRBJ2-1; D is perhaps TRBD2 (5 bases). Trimming removed 4 bases at V and 4 bases at J, with 15 bases between. The CDR3 runs 15 residues. The germline V gene has CDR1 SGDLS and CDR2 YYNGEE. The CDR3 is CASSSSSGPYNEQFF. The CDR3 DNA reads TGTGCCAGCAGCTCCTCCAGCGGCCCATACAATGAGCAGTTCTTC.

This clone was observed a single time. The chain couples TRBV7-3 to TRBJ2-7, with a tentative D call TRBD1 (5 bases). Germline assignment: CDR1 SGHTA and CDR2 FQGTGA. This CDR3 has 14 amino acids. Trimming left V 2 bases short and J 4 bases short, with 12 bases between. CDR3 amino acids: CASSLYPGQYEQYF. The CDR3 region has the DNA TGTGCCAGCAGCTTATATCCAGGGCAATACGAGCAGTACTTC.

This chain links TRBV19 with TRBJ2-2; perhaps TRBD2 as D (6 bases). Germline V gene sequence: CDR1 LNHDA, CDR2 SQIVND (reference sequence). V lost 2 bases and J lost 6, with 10 bases in between. The length of the CDR3 is 14 residues. CDR3 loop: CASSIRGDSGELFF. CDR3 coding DNA: TGTGCCAGTAGTATAAGAGGGGACTCCGGGGAGCTGTTTTTT. The entire variable domain, with the rest obtained from reference TRBV19 and TRBJ2-2, is as follows: DGGITQSPKYLFRKEGQNVTLSCEQNLNHDAMYWYRQDPGQGLRLIYYSQIVNDFQKGDIAEGYSVSREKKESFPLTVTSAQKNPTAFYLCASSIRGDSGELFFGEGSRLTVL.

A few counts support this clone. The chain combines TRBV19 with TRBJ2-7, with no clear D. Per the germline V gene, CDR1 is LNHDA and CDR2 is SQIVND (reference sequence). The V gene lost 4 bases and the J gene lost 4 bases, with 5 bases spanning the gap. The CDR3 is 11 residues long. Here the CDR3 reads CASSTLYEQYF. Written as DNA, the CDR3 is TGTGCCAGTAGTACCCTTTACGAGCAGTACTTC.

In this sample, this clone turned up a few times. At the DNA level, this CDR3 is encoded by other sequences in the same sample as well. The V gene is TRBV5-6, the J gene TRBJ2-7; D gene unclear. This CDR3 region has 13 residues. Germline V gene data show CDR1 as SGHDT and CDR2 as YYEEEE. Trimming removed 2 bases at V and 2 bases at J, with 8 bases between. CDR3 protein: CASSFRGTYEQYF. In DNA form, the CDR3 reads TGTGCCAGCAGCTTCCGAGGTACCTACGAGCAGTACTTC. Using reference TRBV5-6 and TRBJ2-7 for the parts outside the CDR3, the full variable domain is DAGVTQSPTHLIKTRGQQVTLRCSPKSGHDTVSWYQQALGQGPQFIFQYYEEEERQRGNFPDRFSGHQFPNYSSELNVNALLLGDSALYLCASSFRGTYEQYFGPGTRLTVT.

V is TRBV10-3 and J is TRBJ2-3; the match to TRBD2 covers 7 bases. The trim removed 8 bases at V and 8 bases at J, leaving 22 bases unmatched. The CDR3 has 17 residues. Germline CDR1 and CDR2: ENHRY and SYGVKD. The CDR3 sequence: CAIGEKPGGGQDGTQYF. The CDR3 DNA is TGTGCCATCGGAGAGAAGCCGGGCGGGGGTCAGGATGGTACGCAGTATTTT.

The chain uses TRBV9 and TRBJ1-3, with D possibly being TRBD1 (5 bases). The CDR3 totals 13 residues. Germline V gene data show CDR1 as SGDLS and CDR2 as YYNGEE. Trimming pared 3 bases from V and 3 bases from J, leaving 7 bases between. This chain's CDR3 is CASSGGVGNTIYF. CDR3 DNA: TGTGCCAGCAGCGGGGGGGTTGGAAACACCATATATTTT. Filled out from reference TRBV9 and TRBJ1-3, the complete variable domain reads DSGVTQTPKHLITATGQRVTLRCSPRSGDLSVYWYQQSLDQGLQFLIQYYNGEERAKGNILERFSAQQFPDLHSELNLSSLELGDSALYFCASSGGVGNTIYFGEGSWLTVV.

The chain couples TRBV7-9 to TRBJ1-4, with D maybe TRBD1 (5 bases). This CDR3 contains 16 residues. Germline CDR1 reads SEHNR; CDR2 reads FQNEAQ (reference sequence). V was clipped by 7 bases and J by 5 bases, with 20 bases between them. The CDR3 DNA reads TGTGCCAGCACCCTAGACCCAGGGTTGGGGAATGAAAAACTGTTTTTT. Its protein is CASTLDPGLGNEKLFF.

In this sample, this clone turned up once. The V gene is TRBV4-1, the J gene TRBJ2-5; D remains unclear. This CDR3 has 15 amino acids. From germline, CDR1 is MGHRA and CDR2 YSYEKL. Between the trimmed V and J ends, which lost 0 bases and 4 bases, there was a span of 12 bases. The CDR3 sequence is CASSQERAFGETQYF. In DNA form, the CDR3 reads TGCGCCAGCAGCCAAGAGAGAGCCTTCGGAGAGACCCAGTACTTC.

V usage is TRBV10-3 and J usage is TRBJ2-2; D is perhaps TRBD1 (7 bases). The germline V gene has CDR1 ENHRY and CDR2 SYGVKD. Trimming pared 4 bases from V and 5 bases from J, leaving 11 bases between. The CDR3 spans 14 residues. CDR3 sequence (DNA): TGTGCCATCAGTGTGGCAGGGGGGACCGGGGAGCTGTTTTTT. It specifies CAISVAGGTGELFF.

CDR3 amino acids: CASSSGTHETQYF. Written as DNA, the CDR3 is TGTGCCAGCAGCTCAGGAACACATGAGACCCAGTACTTC. The gene calls are TRBV7-2 and TRBJ2-5; no reliable D call. Deletions cut 4 bases from V and 5 bases from J, with 11 bases between. Germline-derived CDR1 and CDR2 are SGHTA and FQGNSA. The CDR3 covers 13 residues.

This chain links TRBV6-5 with TRBJ2-2, with 7 bases that match TRBD2. This CDR3 region has 14 residues. The V gene end was trimmed by 2 bases and the J gene end by 5 bases; junction bases not matched to a gene: 2. Germline CDR1 reads MNHEY; CDR2 reads SVGAGI. CDR3 residues: CASSYTAGTGELFF. The CDR3 DNA sequence: TGTGCCAGCAGTTACACAGCGGGGACCGGGGAGCTGTTTTTT.

V and J are TRBV5-4 and TRBJ1-4; no clear D. Germline V gene data show CDR1 as SGHNT and CDR2 as YYREEE (reference sequence). The V gene lost 2 bases and the J gene lost 2 bases, with 7 bases spanning the gap. The CDR3 spans 14 residues. CDR3 amino acids: CASSLSGTNEKLFF. For the CDR3, the DNA is TGTGCCAGCAGCTTATCGGGGACTAATGAAAAACTGTTTTTT.

The chain employs TRBV11-2 and TRBJ2-5; 8 bases are a match to TRBD2. The CDR3 contains 15 residues. Germline values: CDR1 SGHAT, CDR2 FQNNGV. Trimming cost V 5 bases and J 2 bases; bases outside gene matches: 7. This CDR3 is CASSTTSGLQETQYF. The DNA of the CDR3 is TGTGCCAGCAGCACCACTAGCGGTCTACAAGAGACCCAGTACTTC.

This sequence joins TRBV5-1 and TRBJ1-1; D is ambiguous. The V end was cut by 1 base, the J end by 1 base, with 8 bases between. Germline V lookup: CDR1 SGHRS, CDR2 YFSETQ. The CDR3 extends over 14 amino acids. The CDR3 bases are TGCGCCAGCAGCTTGCAAGGGAGGAACACTGAAGCTTTCTTT. It yields the protein CASSLQGRNTEAFF.